This T cell receptor beta chain was found in a study of cytotoxic CD8 clonotypes in ibrutinib-treated CLL. The overall study: Complete response was seen in 2 patients and partial in some 24; roughly 12 progressed and roughly 14 stayed remitted after a median roughly 70 months. When averaged across all of the samples, the counts came to a few hundred thousand productive templates and more than 75,000 productive rearrangements.

Germline CDR1 is SGHTS and CDR2 is YDEGEE. This CDR3 contains 14 residues. V was pared by 4 bases and J by 0 bases, with 10 bases between. T cells were sequenced at a targeted depth of 1 in 200,000 to 1 in 1 million. Assay used: immunoSEQ multiplex PCR; TCRdb lists only in-frame clones, some missing. Of more than 200,000 clones in the sample, about three quarters were seen once. The gene calls are TRBV5-8 and TRBJ2-5; D is perhaps TRBD1 (6 bases). The clonotype was recovered from a human donor with chronic lymphocytic leukemia. The sequencing here drew on PBMCs, taken after 24 months of ibrutinib treatment. The CDR3 reads CASSRGTNQETQYF. As DNA, the CDR3 is TGTGCCAGCAGCCGAGGGACAAACCAAGAGACCCAGTACTTC.